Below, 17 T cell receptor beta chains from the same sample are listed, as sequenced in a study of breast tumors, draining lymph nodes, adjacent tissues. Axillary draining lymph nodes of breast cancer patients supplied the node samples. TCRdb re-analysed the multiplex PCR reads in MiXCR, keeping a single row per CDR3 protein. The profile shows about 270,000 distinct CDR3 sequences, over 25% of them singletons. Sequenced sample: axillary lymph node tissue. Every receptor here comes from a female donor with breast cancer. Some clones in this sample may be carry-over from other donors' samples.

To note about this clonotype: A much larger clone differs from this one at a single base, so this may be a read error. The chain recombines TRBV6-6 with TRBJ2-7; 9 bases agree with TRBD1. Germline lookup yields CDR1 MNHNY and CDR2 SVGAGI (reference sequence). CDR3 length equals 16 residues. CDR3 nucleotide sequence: TGTGCCTGCAGCCCGACTACAGGGGGCCGGGGCAACGAGCAGTACTTC. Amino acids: CACSPTTGGRGNEQYF.

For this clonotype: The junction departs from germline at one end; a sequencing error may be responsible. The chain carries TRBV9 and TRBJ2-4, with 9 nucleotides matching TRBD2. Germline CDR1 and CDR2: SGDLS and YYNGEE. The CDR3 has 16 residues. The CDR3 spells CASSPHGGLAKNTQYF. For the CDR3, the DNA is TGTGCCAGCAGCCCCCACGGGGGACTAGCCAAAAACACTCAGTACTTC.

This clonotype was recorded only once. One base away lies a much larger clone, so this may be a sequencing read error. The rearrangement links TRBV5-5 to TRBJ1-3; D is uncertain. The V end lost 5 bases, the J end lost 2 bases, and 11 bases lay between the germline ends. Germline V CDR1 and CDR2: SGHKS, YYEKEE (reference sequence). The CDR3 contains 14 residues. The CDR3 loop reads CASRSTGTGNTIYF. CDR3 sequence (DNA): TGTGCCAGCAGGAGCACGGGTACTGGAAACACCATATATTTT.

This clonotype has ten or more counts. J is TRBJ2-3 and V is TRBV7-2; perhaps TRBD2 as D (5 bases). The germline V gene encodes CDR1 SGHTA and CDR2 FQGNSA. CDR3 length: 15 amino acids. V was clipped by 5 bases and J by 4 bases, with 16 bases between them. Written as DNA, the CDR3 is TGTGCCAGCAGCCCACTGCACGGAGCGGCAGATACGCAGTATTTT. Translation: CASSPLHGAADTQYF.

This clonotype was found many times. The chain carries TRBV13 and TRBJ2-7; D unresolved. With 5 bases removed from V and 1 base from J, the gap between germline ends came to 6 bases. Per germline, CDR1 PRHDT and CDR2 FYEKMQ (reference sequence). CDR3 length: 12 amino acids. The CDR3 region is CASSKESYEQYF. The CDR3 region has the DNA TGTGCCAGCAGCAAAGAGTCCTACGAGCAGTACTTC. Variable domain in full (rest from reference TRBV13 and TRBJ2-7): AAGVIQSPRHLIKEKRETATLKCYPIPRHDTVYWYQQGPGQDPQFLISFYEKMQSDKGSIPDRFSAQQFSDYHSELNMSSLELGDSALYFCASSKESYEQYFGPGTRLTVT.

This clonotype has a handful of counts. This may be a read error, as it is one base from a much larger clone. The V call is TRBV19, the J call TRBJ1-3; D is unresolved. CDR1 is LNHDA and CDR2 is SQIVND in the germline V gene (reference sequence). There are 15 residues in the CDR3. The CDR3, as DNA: TGTGCCAGTAGTATAGTGACGGTCTCTGGAAACACCGTATATTTT. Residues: CASSIVTVSGNTVYF.

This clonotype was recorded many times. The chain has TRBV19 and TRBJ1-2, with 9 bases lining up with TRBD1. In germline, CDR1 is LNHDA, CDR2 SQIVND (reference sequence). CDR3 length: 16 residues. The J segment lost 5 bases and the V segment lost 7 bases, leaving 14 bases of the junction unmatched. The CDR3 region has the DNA TGTGCCAGTACAATAACCGGGACAGGGACCTTATATGGCTACACCTTC. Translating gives CASTITGTGTLYGYTF. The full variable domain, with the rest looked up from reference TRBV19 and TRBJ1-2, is DGGITQSPKYLFRKEGQNVTLSCEQNLNHDAMYWYRQDPGQGLRLIYYSQIVNDFQKGDIAEGYSVSREKKESFPLTVTSAQKNPTAFYLCASTITGTGTLYGYTFGSGTRLTVV.

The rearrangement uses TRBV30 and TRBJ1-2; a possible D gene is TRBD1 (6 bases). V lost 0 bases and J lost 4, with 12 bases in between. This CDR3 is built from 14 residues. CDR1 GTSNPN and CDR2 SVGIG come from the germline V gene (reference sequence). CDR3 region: CAWSVGGQTYGYTF. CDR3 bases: TGTGCCTGGAGTGTAGGTGGACAGACCTATGGCTACACCTTC.

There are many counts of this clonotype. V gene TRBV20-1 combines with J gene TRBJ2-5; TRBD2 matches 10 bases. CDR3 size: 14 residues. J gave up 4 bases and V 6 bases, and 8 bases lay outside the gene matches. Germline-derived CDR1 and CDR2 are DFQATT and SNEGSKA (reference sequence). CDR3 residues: CSAVAGGWGETQYF. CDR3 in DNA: TGCAGTGCCGTAGCGGGAGGTTGGGGAGAGACCCAGTACTTC.

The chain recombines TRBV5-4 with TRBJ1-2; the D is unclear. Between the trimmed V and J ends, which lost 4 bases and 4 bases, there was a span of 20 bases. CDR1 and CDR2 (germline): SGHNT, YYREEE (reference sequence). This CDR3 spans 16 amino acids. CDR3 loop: CASSPATPPRGYGYTF. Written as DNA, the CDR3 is TGTGCCAGCAGCCCAGCAACCCCCCCTCGAGGCTATGGCTACACCTTC.

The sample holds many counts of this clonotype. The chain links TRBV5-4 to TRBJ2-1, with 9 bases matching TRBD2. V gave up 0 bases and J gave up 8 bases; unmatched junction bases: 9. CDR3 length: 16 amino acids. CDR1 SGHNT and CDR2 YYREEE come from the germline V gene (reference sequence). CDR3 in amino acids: CASSLAWSSGKHEQFF. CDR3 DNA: TGTGCCAGCAGCTTGGCTTGGTCTAGCGGGAAGCATGAGCAGTTCTTC.

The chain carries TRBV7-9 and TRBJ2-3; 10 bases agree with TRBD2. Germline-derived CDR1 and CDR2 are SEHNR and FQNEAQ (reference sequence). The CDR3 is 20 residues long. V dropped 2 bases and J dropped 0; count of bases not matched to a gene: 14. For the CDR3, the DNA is TGTGCCAGCAGCTTAAAGGAGCAGGGACTAGCGTCAACTAGCACAGATACGCAGTATTTT. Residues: CASSLKEQGLASTSTDTQYF.

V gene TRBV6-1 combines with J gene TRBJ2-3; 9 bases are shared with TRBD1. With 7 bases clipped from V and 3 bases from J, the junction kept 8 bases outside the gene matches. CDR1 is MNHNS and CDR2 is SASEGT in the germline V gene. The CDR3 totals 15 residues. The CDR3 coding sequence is TGTGCCAGCACTAACGGACAGGGGAGAACAGATACGCAGTATTTT. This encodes CASTNGQGRTDTQYF.

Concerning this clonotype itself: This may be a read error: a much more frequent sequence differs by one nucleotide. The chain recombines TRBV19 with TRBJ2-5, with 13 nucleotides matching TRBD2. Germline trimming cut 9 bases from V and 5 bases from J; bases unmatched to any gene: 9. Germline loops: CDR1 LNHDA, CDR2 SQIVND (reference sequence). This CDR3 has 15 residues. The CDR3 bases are TGTGCCAGCAGCTTAGGACTAGCGGGGGACGAGACCCAGTACTTC. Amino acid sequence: CASSLGLAGDETQYF.

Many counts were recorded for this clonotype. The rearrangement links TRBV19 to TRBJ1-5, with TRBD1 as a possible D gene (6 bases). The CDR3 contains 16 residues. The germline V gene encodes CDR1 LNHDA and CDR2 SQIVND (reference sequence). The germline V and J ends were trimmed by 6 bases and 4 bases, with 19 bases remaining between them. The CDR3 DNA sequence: TGTGCCAGTAGCTCAGGAAGCGGGACACCTAATCAGCCCCAGCATTTT. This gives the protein CASSSGSGTPNQPQHF.

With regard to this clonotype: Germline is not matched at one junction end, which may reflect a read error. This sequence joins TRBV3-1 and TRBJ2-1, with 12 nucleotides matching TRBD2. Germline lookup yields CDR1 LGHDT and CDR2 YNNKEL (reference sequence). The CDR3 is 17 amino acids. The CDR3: CASSQGRTSGKYSEQFF. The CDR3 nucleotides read TGTGCCAGCAGCCAAGGGAGGACTAGCGGGAAATACAGTGAGCAGTTCTTC.

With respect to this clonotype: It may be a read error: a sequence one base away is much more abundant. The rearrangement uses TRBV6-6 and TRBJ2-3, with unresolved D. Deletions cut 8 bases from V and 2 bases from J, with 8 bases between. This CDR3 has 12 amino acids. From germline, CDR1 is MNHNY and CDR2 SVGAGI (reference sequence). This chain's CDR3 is CASALYTDTQYF. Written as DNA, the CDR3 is TGTGCCAGCGCCCTTTACACAGATACGCAGTATTTT.